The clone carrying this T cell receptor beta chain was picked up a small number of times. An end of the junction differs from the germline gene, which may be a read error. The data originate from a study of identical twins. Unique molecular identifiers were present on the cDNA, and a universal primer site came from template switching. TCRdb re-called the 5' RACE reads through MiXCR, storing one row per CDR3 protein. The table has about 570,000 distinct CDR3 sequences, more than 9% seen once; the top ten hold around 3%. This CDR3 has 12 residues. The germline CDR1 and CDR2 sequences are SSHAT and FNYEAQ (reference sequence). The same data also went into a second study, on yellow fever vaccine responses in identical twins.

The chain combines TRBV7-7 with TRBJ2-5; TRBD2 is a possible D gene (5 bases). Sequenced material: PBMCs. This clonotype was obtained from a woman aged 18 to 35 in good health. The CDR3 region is CASSPDGGTQYF. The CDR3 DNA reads TGTGCTAGCAGCCCAGATGGAGGGACCCAGTACTTC.